The next 13 T cell receptor beta chains were all read from a single sample in a study of metastatic and nonmetastatic thyroid tumors (dated by TCRdb to the early 2020s). Library generation was performed with PCR. Reads for this sample came from an Illumina HiSeq 4000. Starting from the raw public reads, TCRdb applied fastp trimming at Q25, assembled clones with MiXCR and retained in-frame beta chains. This sample lists under 20,000 clones; 20% to 30% were detected once. The ten biggest clones cover 22% of the sample. None of the patients had been given any treatment before thyroid surgery. Material: tumor tissue. Receptor source: a female donor with papillary thyroid cancer or a benign thyroid nodule (not recorded which). Some clones in this sample may be carry-over from other donors' samples.

There are a few counts of this clone. Possible read error: a much larger clone is one base away. This sequence joins TRBV20-1 and TRBJ2-3; D not certain. The germline V gene encodes CDR1 DFQATT and CDR2 SNEGSKA (reference sequence). V was shortened by 4 bases and J by 1 base, with 6 bases between the two germline ends. There are 12 residues in the CDR3. CDR3 sequence (DNA): TGCAGTGCTACAAGGGGCACAGATACGCAGTATTTT. Translation: CSATRGTDTQYF.

This clone was picked up one time. Given a much more abundant clone one base away, this may be a read error. The rearrangement links TRBV14 to TRBJ1-4, with D unresolved. Trimming removed 5 bases at V and 1 base at J, with 11 bases between. Germline CDR1 SGHDN, CDR2 FVKESK. CDR3 size: 15 residues. The CDR3 bases are TGTGCCAGCAGCAGACAATACAGAACTAATGAAAAACTGTTTTTT. Amino acid sequence: CASSRQYRTNEKLFF.

Worth noting for this clone: A junction end diverges from the germline sequence, so it may reflect a read error. The chain links TRBV12-5 to TRBJ2-7, with D possibly TRBD1 on 5 matching bases. This CDR3 contains 14 residues. Germline CDR1 is LGHNT and CDR2 is FRNRAP. CDR3 in amino acids: CAGGLAQGIYEQYF. Here the CDR3 DNA reads TGTGCTGGTGGTTTGGCCCAGGGCATCTACGAGCAGTACTTC.

CDR3 sequence (DNA): TGTGCCAGCAGTTACGGAACAGGGATAGAGTATGGCTACACCTTC. Protein sequence: CASSYGTGIEYGYTF. The rearrangement joins TRBV6-2 or TRBV6-3 to TRBJ1-2; possibly TRBD1 for D (6 bases). CDR1 and CDR2 from the germline V gene are MNHEY and SVGEGT. Trimming took off 2 bases at V and 5 bases at J, with 15 bases between the two ends. This CDR3 has 15 amino acids.

This clone has at least ten counts. A junction boundary mismatches the germline segment, possibly from a read error. The chain joins TRBV14 to TRBJ2-7, with 8 positions matching TRBD1. The CDR3 covers 14 residues. Germline loops: CDR1 SGHDN, CDR2 FVKESK. The CDR3 spells CASSHRDRPYVQYF. The DNA of the CDR3 is TGTGCCAGCAGCCACCGGGACAGGCCCTACGTGCAGTACTTC.

The V call is TRBV2, the J call TRBJ1-5; weak D call: TRBD1 (5 bases). The CDR3 contains 15 residues. The V gene lost 6 bases and the J gene lost 3 bases, with 15 bases spanning the gap. The germline V gene encodes CDR1 SNHLY and CDR2 FYNNEI. CDR3 nucleotides: TGTGCCAGCAGCCCAGCACGGGGGGACAATCAGCCCCAGCATTTT. Translation: CASSPARGDNQPQHF.

The V gene is TRBV7-8, the J gene TRBJ1-2, with D tentatively TRBD1 (6 bases). V lost 1 base and J lost 1, with 13 bases in between. Germline V gene sequence: CDR1 SGHVS, CDR2 FQNEAQ. The CDR3 covers 16 residues. CDR3 sequence reads: CASSLGVWTVNYGYTF. In DNA, the CDR3 is TGTGCCAGCAGCTTAGGGGTCTGGACAGTTAACTATGGCTACACCTTC.

This clone has ten or more counts. The V gene is TRBV20-1, the J gene TRBJ1-5, with 9 bases that match TRBD1. The CDR3 covers 12 residues. After removal of 6 bases from V and 5 bases from J, the junction contained 2 bases not matched to a gene. CDR1 and CDR2 from the germline V gene are DFQATT and SNEGSKA (reference sequence). CDR3 protein: CSAGTGHQPQHF. CDR3 nucleotide sequence: TGCAGTGCCGGGACAGGGCATCAGCCCCAGCATTTT.

The chain combines TRBV6-1 with TRBJ2-7; 10 nucleotides line up with TRBD2. Looked up from germline, CDR1 is MNHNS and CDR2 is SASEGT. Trimming at V came to 8 bases and at J to 5 bases, leaving 9 bases not matched to a gene. The CDR3 loop spans 14 amino acids. CDR3 nucleotide sequence: TGTGCCAGCGGCACAGGGCTAGCGGGAGACGAGCAGTACTTC. This gives the protein CASGTGLAGDEQYF.

This chain uses TRBV6-6 with TRBJ1-2, with TRBD1 as a possible D gene (6 bases). The V end lost 1 base, the J end lost 4 bases, and 10 bases lay between the germline ends. The CDR3 length is 14 residues. CDR1 MNHNY and CDR2 SVGAGI come from the germline V gene (reference sequence). The DNA of the CDR3 is TGTGCCAGCAGTTACTTGAACAGGGCCTATGGCTACACCTTC. It specifies CASSYLNRAYGYTF.

The table lists this clone with many counts. The chain couples TRBV7-8 to TRBJ2-5; D uncertain. Looked up from germline, CDR1 is SGHVS and CDR2 is FQNEAQ. This CDR3 region has 13 residues. V was trimmed by 4 bases and J by 2 bases, leaving 8 bases between them. In nucleotides, the CDR3 is TGTGCCAGCAGCTGGAACAGTCAAGAGACCCAGTACTTC. Protein sequence: CASSWNSQETQYF.

In its sample, this clone ranks as medium-sized. This chain links TRBV6-1 with TRBJ2-7, with 8 bases lining up with TRBD1. J lost 4 bases, V lost 5 bases, and 1 base had no gene match. CDR1 is MNHNS, CDR2 SASEGT, per germline. This CDR3 spans 12 amino acids. The CDR3 DNA reads TGTGCCAGCAGTTGGACAGGGTACGAGCAGTACTTC. It is translated as CASSWTGYEQYF.

The table lists this clone with many counts. J is TRBJ2-7 and V is TRBV20-1; either TRBD1 or TRBD2 may fit D (5 bases each). V was clipped by 6 bases and J by 8 bases, with 23 bases between them. This CDR3 comprises 14 residues. Germline CDR1 DFQATT, CDR2 SNEGSKA (reference sequence). For the CDR3, the DNA is TGCAGTGCCAAAAGGGGTAGCGCCCTGGAAAAGCAGTACTTC. It encodes CSAKRGSALEKQYF.